The 29 T cell receptor beta chains reported below all come from one sample, sequenced in a study of T cells in Graves' hyperthyroidism and ophthalmopathy. Regions amplified from RNA transcripts were the TCR beta CDR3 regions. When the TCR CDR3 underwent first-round RT-PCR, the HTBI primer set was used. TCRdb passed the multiplex PCR reads through MiXCR, listing each CDR3 protein once. This sample has hundreds of thousands of distinct CDR3 sequences, with approximately 36% found just once. Material: blood. These receptors originate from a woman in her thirties or forties with Graves' hyperthyroidism.

V is TRBV20-1 and J is TRBJ2-5; TRBD1 is a possible D gene (6 bases). There are 13 residues in the CDR3. Looked up from germline, CDR1 is DFQATT and CDR2 is SNEGSKA (reference sequence). Deletions cut 3 bases from V and 12 bases from J, with 20 bases between. CDR3 region: CSARTGTQASEYF. CDR3 sequence (DNA): TGCAGTGCTAGGACCGGGACACAGGCTTCGGAGTACTTC.

This clonotype was counted at least ten times. The J gene is TRBJ2-7, the V gene TRBV2, with a possible D match to TRBD2 (6 bases). CDR3 length: 11 amino acids. In germline, CDR1 is SNHLY, CDR2 FYNNEI. Trimming left V 4 bases short and J 9 bases short, with 10 bases between. The CDR3 is CASSGGTGQYF. CDR3 in DNA: TGTGCCAGCAGTGGCGGGACGGGGCAGTACTTC.

This chain connects TRBV7-9 to TRBJ2-7; 8 bases align to TRBD2. Trimming cost V 4 bases and J 6 bases; bases outside gene matches: 5. Germline V gives CDR1 SEHNR, CDR2 FQNEAQ (reference sequence). The CDR3 is 13 residues long. The CDR3 is CASSSGLEGEQYF. The CDR3 DNA follows: TGTGCCAGCAGCTCGGGACTAGAAGGCGAGCAGTACTTC.

Concerning this clonotype itself: This could be a read error, since a much larger clone is one nucleotide away. Since the CDR3 does not end with the conserved phenylalanine or tryptophan, this likely comes from a read error. The chain joins TRBV4-3 to TRBJ1-4; TRBD1 might be the D (6 bases). The germline gives CDR1 LGHNA, CDR2 YSLEER. Trimming shortened V by 0 bases and J by 7 bases, and 15 bases separated the two germline ends. The CDR3 is 16 residues long. The CDR3 loop reads CASSQDLGRGSEKLFC. The CDR3 region has the DNA TGCGCCAGCAGCCAAGATCTGGGCAGGGGAAGTGAAAAACTGTTTTGT.

The chain recombines TRBV12-3 or TRBV12-4 with TRBJ1-1, with no clear D. There are 14 residues in the CDR3. V shed 7 bases and J shed 4 bases, with 16 bases lying between them. CDR3 in amino acids: CASTYLGRVTEAFF. The CDR3 DNA reads TGTGCCAGCACCTACCTTGGGAGGGTCACTGAAGCTTTCTTT.

This clonotype occurred many times. A read error may produce the germline difference seen at one junction end. V gene TRBV19 combines with J gene TRBJ2-7; no definite D call. CDR1 and CDR2 from the germline V gene are LNHDA and SQIVND (reference sequence). The CDR3 has 11 amino acids. CDR3 protein: CASSRRGEQCF. CDR3 bases: TGTGCCAGTAGTCGACGTGGAGAGCAGTGCTTC.

This clonotype has ten or more counts. The chain employs TRBV7-6 and TRBJ1-3; the D is unclear. The ends were cut back, 4 bases at V and 0 bases at J, with 7 bases in the middle. The CDR3 covers 14 residues. The germline V gene has CDR1 SGHVS and CDR2 FNYEAQ. The CDR3: CASSSEASGNTIYF. In DNA form, the CDR3 reads TGTGCCAGCAGCTCGGAAGCCTCTGGAAACACCATATATTTT.

Comments on this clonotype: This may be a read error: a much more frequent sequence differs by one nucleotide. The V gene is TRBV7-9, the J gene TRBJ2-7; TRBD1 is a possible D gene (6 bases). V lost 1 base and J 6 bases, leaving 13 bases between the germline ends. The germline V gene has CDR1 SEHNR and CDR2 FQNEAQ (reference sequence). The length of the CDR3 is 14 residues. DNA of the CDR3: TGTGCCAGCAGCTTAGAAAGTGGGACATGCGAGCAGTACTTC. Translation gives CASSLESGTCEQYF.

This chain joins TRBV20-1 and TRBJ2-1, with TRBD2 identical over 9 bases. The CDR3 sequence is 15 residues long. The germline V gene encodes CDR1 DFQATT and CDR2 SNEGSKA (reference sequence). Trimming at V came to 0 bases and at J to 4 bases, leaving 4 bases not matched to a gene. CDR3 in DNA: TGCAGTGCTAGAGATGGCACTAGCGGGTACAATGAGCAGTTCTTC. It translates to CSARDGTSGYNEQFF.

The J gene is TRBJ1-6, the V gene TRBV6-5; D possibly corresponds to TRBD1 (5 bases). Germline CDR1 is MNHEY and CDR2 is SVGAGI. The CDR3 sequence is 14 residues long. V was trimmed by 8 bases and J by 4 bases, leaving 12 bases between them. CDR3 residues: CASGRQLYNSPLHF. CDR3 bases: TGTGCCAGCGGCAGACAGCTTTATAATTCACCCCTCCACTTT.

At least ten counts were recorded for this clonotype. The chain couples TRBV9 to TRBJ2-7; a weak D match, TRBD1 (5 bases). The CDR3 is 14 residues long. V lost 1 base and J 3 bases, leaving 11 bases between the germline ends. CDR1 is SGDLS and CDR2 is YYNGEE in the germline V gene. CDR3 region: CASSVLDRHYEQYF. The CDR3 DNA is TGTGCCAGCAGCGTACTCGACAGACACTACGAGCAGTACTTC.

This clonotype was counted many times. Possible read error: a much larger clone is one base away. J is TRBJ2-7 and V is TRBV29-1; D could derive from TRBD1 or TRBD2 (6 bases each). This CDR3 has 15 amino acids. Germline V CDR1 and CDR2: SQVTM, ANQGSEA. The CDR3 coding sequence is TGCAGCGTTGAGGACAGCGGAGGGTCCCGGTACGAGCAGTGCTTC. Protein product: CSVEDSGGSRYEQCF.

This clonotype appeared many times. V and J are TRBV4-3 and TRBJ1-6, with 8 bases lining up with TRBD1. The germline V gene has CDR1 LGHNA and CDR2 YSLEER. The CDR3 is 14 amino acids. With 6 bases clipped from V and 5 bases from J, the junction kept 3 bases outside the gene matches. This CDR3 is CASSRTGHNSPLHF. In DNA, the CDR3 is TGCGCCAGCAGTAGGACAGGGCATAATTCACCCCTCCACTTT.

The chain couples TRBV20-1 to TRBJ1-2; D unclear. Per the germline V gene, CDR1 is DFQATT and CDR2 is SNEGSKA (reference sequence). The CDR3 contains 13 residues. V was clipped by 1 base and J by 8 bases, with 14 bases between them. The CDR3 bases are TGCAGTGCTAGAGTCTGGTCCTCGATGGGCTACACCTTC. Translation gives CSARVWSSMGYTF.

The chain recombines TRBV25-1 with TRBJ2-5, with 9 bases identical to TRBD2. Looked up from germline, CDR1 is MGHDK and CDR2 is SYGVNS. The CDR3 totals 15 residues. The trim removed 6 bases at V and 3 bases at J, leaving 8 bases unmatched. CDR3: CASRHLAGREETQYF. Here the CDR3 DNA reads TGTGCCAGCAGACACCTAGCGGGGAGGGAAGAGACCCAGTACTTC. Using reference TRBV25-1 and TRBJ2-5 for the parts outside the CDR3, the full variable domain is EADIYQTPRYLVIGTGKKITLECSQTMGHDKMYWYQQDPGMELHLIHYSYGVNSTEKGDLSSESTVSRIRTEHFPLTLESARPSHTSQYLCASRHLAGREETQYFGPGTRLLVL.

The chain is built from TRBV10-3 and TRBJ1-4; 7 bases map to TRBD1. Unmatched junction bases numbered 5, after V lost 8 bases and J lost 8 bases. The V gene's germline CDR1 is ENHRY and CDR2 SYGVKD. The CDR3 consists of 12 residues. The CDR3 DNA follows: TGTGCCATCCGACAGGGAGTCGAAAAACTGTTTTTT. Translation: CAIRQGVEKLFF.

The chain links TRBV11-2 to TRBJ2-7; D is perhaps TRBD2 (5 bases). This CDR3 spans 14 amino acids. V dropped 9 bases and J dropped 1 base, with 16 bases sitting between them. CDR1 is SGHAT, CDR2 FQNNGV, per germline. The CDR3 region is CASSASAASYEQYF. The CDR3 region has the DNA TGTGCCAGTAGTGCTTCAGCGGCTTCCTACGAGCAGTACTTC. The complete variable domain, with remaining parts taken from reference TRBV11-2 and TRBJ2-7, reads EAGVAQSPRYKIIEKRQSVAFWCNPISGHATLYWYQQILGQGPKLLIQFQNNGVVDDSQLPKDRFSAERLKGVDSTLKIQPAKLEDSAVYLCASSASAASYEQYFGPGTRLTVT.

The sample holds a few counts of this clonotype. The chain combines TRBV7-3 with TRBJ2-7, with D perhaps TRBD2 (7 bases). V lost 4 bases and J lost 3, with 13 bases in between. The CDR3 is made up of 14 amino acids. Per the germline V gene, CDR1 is SGHTA and CDR2 is FQGTGA. CDR3 DNA: TGTGCCAGCAGCTCCGGGGGCGGGAGCTACGAGCAGTACTTC. Amino acid sequence: CASSSGGGSYEQYF.

This chain uses TRBV10-3 with TRBJ2-7; D is ambiguous. With 10 bases removed from V and 2 bases from J, the gap between germline ends came to 12 bases. Germline lookup yields CDR1 ENHRY and CDR2 SYGVKD. The CDR3 is 12 amino acids. The CDR3 nucleotides read TGTGCCACTGAGACTGGGACCTACGAGCAGTACTTC. Amino acids: CATETGTYEQYF.

This clonotype was observed many times. The V and J genes are TRBV5-1 and TRBJ1-6; a possible D gene is TRBD1 (6 bases). Germline CDR1 reads SGHRS; CDR2 reads YFSETQ. The CDR3 has 14 residues. V lost 2 bases, J lost 9 bases, and 12 bases lay in between. In nucleotides, the CDR3 is TGCGCCAGCAGCTTAAACAGGGAAGGTTCACCCCTCCACTTT. This encodes CASSLNREGSPLHF.

V gene TRBV12-3 or TRBV12-4 combines with J gene TRBJ1-6, with TRBD1 matching over 7 bases. This CDR3 has 21 residues. After removal of 4 bases from V and 5 bases from J, the junction contained 23 bases not matched to a gene. CDR3 sequence: CASSSANRQGIPREDNSPLHF. The CDR3, as DNA: TGTGCCAGCAGTTCCGCCAATAGACAGGGTATCCCCCGAGAGGATAATTCACCCCTCCACTTT.

This sequence joins TRBV30 and TRBJ2-6; D not certain. Trimming shortened V by 2 bases and J by 0 bases, and 5 bases separated the two germline ends. CDR1 and CDR2 from the germline V gene are GTSNPN and SVGIG (reference sequence). The CDR3 is 14 residues long. CDR3 DNA sequence: TGTGCCTGGAGTCCTGGCTCTGGGGCCAACGTCCTGACTTTC. Translating gives CAWSPGSGANVLTF. Drawing the rest from reference TRBV30 and TRBJ2-6, the complete variable domain is SQTIHQWPATLVQPVGSPLSLECTVEGTSNPNLYWYRQAAGRGLQLLFYSVGIGQISSEVPQNLSASRPQDRQFILSSKKLLLSDSGFYLCAWSPGSGANVLTFGAGSRLTVL.

This sequence joins TRBV7-9 and TRBJ2-7; TRBD2 agrees at 8 bases. Germline CDR1 SEHNR, CDR2 FQNEAQ (reference sequence). The CDR3 contains 16 residues. The junction had 13 bases not matched to a gene; V was cut back by 5 bases and J by 4 bases. The CDR3 spells CASSPRGAGEFYEQYF. The CDR3, as DNA: TGTGCCAGCAGCCCCCGGGGAGCGGGAGAGTTTTACGAGCAGTACTTC.

The table lists this clonotype with many counts. The chain carries TRBV6-6 and TRBJ1-1; D remains ambiguous. With 7 bases removed from V and 1 base from J, the gap between germline ends came to 10 bases. From germline, CDR1 is MNHNY and CDR2 SVGAGI (reference sequence). This CDR3 has 13 residues. The CDR3 DNA is TGTGCCAGCAACTTAGGACCGAACACTGAAGCTTTCTTT. It codes for CASNLGPNTEAFF.

This clonotype was picked up many times. V is TRBV7-6 and J is TRBJ2-5; no clear D gene. V was trimmed by 3 bases and J by 4 bases, leaving 12 bases between them. Germline-derived CDR1 and CDR2 are SGHVS and FNYEAQ. The CDR3 spans 14 residues. CDR3: CASSFGPAPETQYF. In nucleotides, the CDR3 is TGTGCCAGCAGCTTCGGCCCGGCCCCAGAGACCCAGTACTTC.

With respect to this clonotype: Germline and junction disagree at one end, which may indicate a read error. This chain connects TRBV10-2 to TRBJ1-2; 7 positions agree with TRBD1. The CDR3 extends over 16 amino acids. The germline CDR1 and CDR2 sequences are WSHSY and SAAADI. CDR3 DNA: TGTGCCAGCTCACCACTCGCGGGACAGACTAACTATGGCTACACCTTC. As protein: CASSPLAGQTNYGYTF.

A few counts support this clonotype. The chain joins TRBV29-1 to TRBJ1-4; no clear D gene. V shed 4 bases and J shed 12 bases, with 3 bases lying between them. The CDR3 is 8 amino acids. Germline assignment: CDR1 SQVTM and CDR2 ANQGSEA. The CDR3 loop reads CSVGELFF. The DNA for the CDR3 is TGCAGCGTTGGGGAACTGTTTTTT.

This clonotype was counted only a few times. The rearrangement uses TRBV6-5 and TRBJ1-6; 7 bases agree with TRBD1. The junction had 9 bases not matched to a gene; V was cut back by 1 base and J by 6 bases. The germline CDR1 and CDR2 sequences are MNHEY and SVGAGI. The CDR3 runs to 17 residues. The CDR3 is CASSYFITGTANSPLHF. The CDR3 coding sequence is TGTGCCAGCAGTTACTTCATTACCGGGACAGCTAATTCACCCCTCCACTTT.

In this sample, this clonotype turned up a few times. The CDR3 DNA reads TGCAGCGTTGAGGCGCAGGGGGACTATGGCTACACCTTC. Translation: CSVEAQGDYGYTF. J is TRBJ1-2 and V is TRBV29-1, with TRBD1 matching 7 bases. The CDR3 spans 13 residues. Looked up from germline, CDR1 is SQVTM and CDR2 is ANQGSEA. V shed 3 bases and J 3 bases; nucleotides not matched to a gene: 4.